The next 25 T cell receptor beta chains were all read from a single sample in a study of T cell changes during pregnancy in multiple sclerosis. Method: immunoSEQ multiplex PCR; TCRdb's copy keeps in-frame clones and lacks some. The data hold about 56,000 clones, with roughly nine tenths observed a single time. The source material was CD4+ T cells from peripheral blood mononuclear cells, sampled in the third trimester of pregnancy. The receptors here all came from a female donor with multiple sclerosis, enrolled in a pregnancy study.

The chain combines TRBV2 with TRBJ2-7; tentative D call: TRBD1 (7 bases). Germline CDR1 is SNHLY and CDR2 is FYNNEI. This CDR3 is built from 17 residues. V lost 4 bases and J 3 bases, leaving 22 bases between the germline ends. The CDR3 nucleotides are TGTGCCAGCAGTGGGAGGGGGCGCGGGACAGCCGGCTACGAGCAGTACTTC. It yields the protein CASSGRGRGTAGYEQYF.

The V call is TRBV7-9, the J call TRBJ2-4, with a weak D call TRBD1 (6 bases). Germline values: CDR1 SEHNR, CDR2 FQNEAQ (reference sequence). The CDR3 is 12 amino acids. With 0 bases removed from V and 14 bases from J, the gap between germline ends came to 11 bases. The CDR3 DNA is TGTGCCAGCAGCTTAGCGCCTAACAGGGAGTACTTC. This sequence encodes CASSLAPNREYF.

CDR3 DNA sequence: TGTGCCTGGAGTGTGGGGGCCGGGACAGGGACAGCTAATGAGCAGTTCTTC. Its translation: CAWSVGAGTGTANEQFF. The J gene is TRBJ2-1, the V gene TRBV30; 9 nucleotides match TRBD1. Germline CDR1 is GTSNPN and CDR2 is SVGIG (reference sequence). This CDR3 is 17 amino acids long. The V segment lost 0 bases and the J segment 7 bases; nucleotides outside the gene matches: 13.

This clone was observed once. The chain links TRBV6-4 to TRBJ1-5; D is undetermined. The V and J ends lost 3 bases and 6 bases respectively, with 12 bases between them. CDR1 is MRHNA, CDR2 SNTAGT, per germline. The CDR3 consists of 14 residues. The CDR3 sequence is CASSERASGQPQHF. Here the CDR3 DNA reads TGTGCCAGCAGTGAACGAGCTTCCGGTCAGCCCCAGCATTTT.

The chain uses TRBV10-3 and TRBJ2-7; D possibly corresponds to TRBD2 (5 bases). Trimming took 3 bases from V and 3 from J, leaving 15 bases between them. The CDR3 is 15 amino acids. CDR1 ENHRY and CDR2 SYGVKD come from the germline V gene. CDR3 amino acids: CAISDRRQAHYEQYF. Here the CDR3 DNA reads TGTGCCATCAGTGACCGGAGGCAAGCCCACTACGAGCAGTACTTC.

The chain is built from TRBV6-5 and TRBJ1-2, with 7 positions matching TRBD1. J was trimmed by 5 bases and V by 4 bases; bases with no gene match: 10. The germline V gene encodes CDR1 MNHEY and CDR2 SVGAGI. The CDR3 totals 15 residues. Written as DNA, the CDR3 is TGTGCCAGCAGTTCGGACGACAGGGTTTGGTATGGCTACACCTTC. Translation: CASSSDDRVWYGYTF.

CDR3 in DNA: TGTGCCAGCAGCTTAGCGCCTGAGCGGGAGCTGTTTTTT. Amino acids: CASSLAPERELFF. The V call is TRBV7-2, the J call TRBJ2-2; D ambiguous. V was shortened by 0 bases and J by 9 bases, with 8 bases between the two germline ends. The CDR3 extends over 13 amino acids. Germline CDR1 and CDR2: SGHTA and FQGNSA.

The chain recombines TRBV18 with TRBJ1-2; weak D call: TRBD1 (5 bases). Germline CDR1 is KGHSH and CDR2 is LQKENI. The length of the CDR3 is 15 residues. The V gene lost 4 bases and the J gene lost 0 bases, with 12 bases spanning the gap. CDR3 DNA sequence: TGTGCCAGCTCACTTAACTCCAGGGCTAACTATGGCTACACCTTC. Its translation is CASSLNSRANYGYTF.

The CDR3 region has the DNA TGTGCCTGGAGTGCACAGGGGAAGACCCACAATGAGCAGTTCTTC. Protein: CAWSAQGKTHNEQFF. This sequence joins TRBV30 and TRBJ2-1; 7 bases fit TRBD1. The CDR3 length is 15 residues. J gave up 5 bases and V 1 base, and 8 bases lay outside the gene matches. The germline V gene has CDR1 GTSNPN and CDR2 SVGIG (reference sequence). The entire variable domain, with the rest obtained from reference TRBV30 and TRBJ2-1, is as follows: SQTIHQWPATLVQPVGSPLSLECTVEGTSNPNLYWYRQAAGRGLQLLFYSVGIGQISSEVPQNLSASRPQDRQFILSSKKLLLSDSGFYLCAWSAQGKTHNEQFFGPGTRLTVL.

The V gene is TRBV5-1, the J gene TRBJ1-2; the match to TRBD1 covers 12 bases. V lost 4 bases, J lost 6 bases, and 7 bases stayed unmatched. Germline V gene data show CDR1 as SGHRS and CDR2 as YFSETQ. This CDR3 has 15 amino acids. CDR3 sequence: CASSARDRGLDGYTF. CDR3 bases: TGCGCCAGCAGCGCCCGGGACAGGGGGCTGGATGGCTACACCTTC.

The V call is TRBV4-2, the J call TRBJ2-6; D is perhaps TRBD1 (5 bases). Germline V gene lookup returns CDR1 LGHNA and CDR2 YNFKEQ. CDR3 length: 17 residues. V lost 1 base and J 1 base, leaving 11 bases between the germline ends. The CDR3, as DNA: TGTGCCAGCAGCCAAGGACAAAGGGGATCTGGGGCCAACGTCCTGACTTTC. Its translation is CASSQGQRGSGANVLTF.

The chain links TRBV4-1 to TRBJ2-3, with 7 bases identical to TRBD2. Germline V CDR1 and CDR2: MGHRA, YSYEKL. The CDR3 contains 17 residues. After removal of 0 bases from V and 3 bases from J, the junction contained 9 bases not matched to a gene. The CDR3 DNA is TGCGCCAGCAGCCAAGATCGGGCGGGAGTTTGGACAGATACGCAGTATTTT. Amino acids: CASSQDRAGVWTDTQYF.

This sequence joins TRBV19 and TRBJ2-7; 9 nucleotides match TRBD1. Trimming cost V 5 bases and J 3 bases; bases outside gene matches: 11. CDR3 length: 16 residues. Per the germline V gene, CDR1 is LNHDA and CDR2 is SQIVND (reference sequence). The CDR3 reads CASSPITGQGVYEQYF. The CDR3 bases are TGTGCCAGTAGTCCCATCACGGGACAGGGCGTCTACGAGCAGTACTTC.

V usage is TRBV15 and J usage is TRBJ2-1; a weak D match, TRBD2 (5 bases). This CDR3 has 15 residues. Trimming took 2 bases from V and 4 from J, leaving 12 bases between them. The germline CDR1 and CDR2 sequences are LNHNV and YYDKDF (reference sequence). The CDR3 DNA reads as TGTGCCACCAGCAGAAGGACGGGAAGGTACAATGAGCAGTTCTTC. Translation gives CATSRRTGRYNEQFF.

The rearrangement joins TRBV4-1 to TRBJ2-7; the D gene is possibly TRBD1 (5 bases). The CDR3 length is 15 residues. V was trimmed by 0 bases and J by 1 base, leaving 10 bases between them. The germline V gene has CDR1 MGHRA and CDR2 YSYEKL. As DNA, the CDR3 is TGCGCCAGCAGCCAAGAAGCCAGGGTGTCCTACGAGCAGTACTTC. Translating it yields CASSQEARVSYEQYF.

This rearrangement joins TRBV2 to TRBJ2-7, with 10 bases lining up with TRBD1. Trimming at V came to 6 bases and at J to 6 bases, leaving 2 bases not matched to a gene. CDR1 and CDR2 (germline): SNHLY, FYNNEI. CDR3 length: 12 amino acids. As DNA, the CDR3 is TGTGCCAGCAGGACAGGGGGCGGCGAGCAGTACTTC. It yields the protein CASRTGGGEQYF.

The chain carries TRBV13 and TRBJ2-4, with 8 bases identical to TRBD2. Germline-derived CDR1 and CDR2 are PRHDT and FYEKMQ (reference sequence). Unmatched junction bases numbered 8, after V lost 5 bases and J lost 11 bases. This CDR3 contains 13 residues. The DNA for the CDR3 is TGTGCCAGCAGCCCGCTGACTAGCGCCTTTCAGTACTTC. Translation: CASSPLTSAFQYF. Complete variable domain (other parts from reference TRBV13 and TRBJ2-4): AAGVIQSPRHLIKEKRETATLKCYPIPRHDTVYWYQQGPGQDPQFLISFYEKMQSDKGSIPDRFSAQQFSDYHSELNMSSLELGDSALYFCASSPLTSAFQYFGAGTRLSVL.

This clone turned up a few times. The chain employs TRBV7-9 and TRBJ1-2, with TRBD1 matching 7 bases. Germline-derived CDR1 and CDR2 are SEHNR and FQNEAQ (reference sequence). Trimming at V came to 4 bases and at J to 4 bases, leaving 12 bases not matched to a gene. The CDR3 has 16 residues. DNA of the CDR3: TGTGCCAGCAGCTCACCTCCTCTACAGGGGCTCTATGGCTACACCTTC. Protein sequence: CASSSPPLQGLYGYTF.

The genes are TRBV6-6 and TRBJ2-7; TRBD2 might be the D (6 bases). Trimming took off 0 bases at V and 1 base at J, with 10 bases between the two ends. CDR1 MNHNY and CDR2 SVGAGI come from the germline V gene (reference sequence). The CDR3 is 15 amino acids. CDR3 residues: CASSYSEGSSYEQYF. As DNA, the CDR3 is TGTGCCAGCAGTTACTCGGAGGGGTCGTCCTACGAGCAGTACTTC.

The J gene is TRBJ2-7, the V gene TRBV9, with 9 positions matching TRBD1. This CDR3 has 14 amino acids. The germline V gene has CDR1 SGDLS and CDR2 YYNGEE. Germline trimming cut 3 bases from V and 2 bases from J; bases unmatched to any gene: 3. The chain's CDR3 is CASSATGGAYEQYF. CDR3 coding DNA: TGTGCCAGCAGCGCGACAGGGGGTGCCTACGAGCAGTACTTC.

This CDR3 is CASSRDRVSYEQYF. CDR3 bases: TGTGCCAGCTCACGGGACAGGGTCAGCTACGAGCAGTACTTC. The chain couples TRBV18 to TRBJ2-7, with 9 positions matching TRBD1. The CDR3 has 14 residues. Trimming took 4 bases from V and 3 from J; bases not matched to a gene: 4. CDR1 KGHSH and CDR2 LQKENI come from the germline V gene.

V gene TRBV7-9 combines with J gene TRBJ1-2; 8 nucleotides align to TRBD1. The germline gives CDR1 SEHNR, CDR2 FQNEAQ (reference sequence). V was clipped by 5 bases and J by 4 bases; unmatched bases: 6. The CDR3 spans 14 residues. CDR3 nucleotides: TGTGCCAGCAGCCCAATCCAGGGGGCCTATGGCTACACCTTC. Protein sequence: CASSPIQGAYGYTF.

The chain couples TRBV19 to TRBJ2-7; D is uncertain. This CDR3 has 16 residues. Trimming removed 6 bases from V and 2 bases from J, with 20 bases in between. Germline lookup yields CDR1 LNHDA and CDR2 SQIVND (reference sequence). The CDR3 spells CASSLFSPRGTYEQYF. DNA for the CDR3: TGTGCCAGTAGCTTATTCAGCCCGCGCGGAACCTACGAGCAGTACTTC.

The genes are TRBV5-5 and TRBJ1-2; a weak D match, TRBD1 (6 bases). The CDR3 loop spans 18 amino acids. Germline V CDR1 and CDR2: SGHKS, YYEKEE (reference sequence). With 0 bases removed from V and 2 bases from J, the gap between germline ends came to 20 bases. CDR3 DNA sequence: TGTGCCAGCAGCTTGGGGGCGGAGGTGGGGGCGACCAACTATGGCTACACCTTC. This codes for CASSLGAEVGATNYGYTF.

The V and J genes are TRBV9 and TRBJ1-5; D is perhaps TRBD1 (5 bases). This CDR3 contains 15 residues. Trimming stripped 4 bases from V and 2 bases from J, with 13 bases between. The germline V gene encodes CDR1 SGDLS and CDR2 YYNGEE. As DNA, the CDR3 is TGTGCCAGCAGCCTAGGGATGACAGGCAATCAGCCCCAGCATTTT. It translates to CASSLGMTGNQPQHF.